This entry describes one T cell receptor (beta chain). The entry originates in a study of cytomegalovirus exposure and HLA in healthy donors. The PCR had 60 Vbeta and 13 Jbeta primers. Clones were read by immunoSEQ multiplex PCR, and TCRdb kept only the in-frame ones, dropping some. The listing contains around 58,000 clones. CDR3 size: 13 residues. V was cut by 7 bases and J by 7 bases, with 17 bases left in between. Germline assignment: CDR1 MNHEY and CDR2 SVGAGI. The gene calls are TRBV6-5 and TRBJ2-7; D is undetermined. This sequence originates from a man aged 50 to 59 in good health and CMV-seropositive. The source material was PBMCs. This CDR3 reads CASTTGGGWEQYF. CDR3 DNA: TGTGCCAGCACGACGGGTGGTGGGTGGGAGCAGTACTTC.